This T cell receptor beta chain was sequenced in a study of OX40 agonist ivuxolimab in advanced cancers. Study-wide context: Anti-PD-1, anti-PD-L1 or anti-CTLA-4 therapy given earlier was allowed, and about 38% had some. Partial responses, seen in three patients, involved one hepatocellular carcinoma and two cutaneous melanomas. Whole-study results and caveats: Part of the nonresponder group also had normalized T-cell clonal expansion that was low. The mean number of expanded clones was higher in CD8+ T cells than in CD4+.

There are 21 residues in the CDR3. TCRdb's table, derived via immunoSEQ multiplex PCR, lists solely in-frame clones and lacks some. This sample yields some 30,000 clones, of which about 90% are seen a single time; more than 30% belongs to the top ten. Details on this clone: What it recognizes is unknown.

The chain links TRBV21-1 to TRBJ2-5; the table's D call of TRBD1 was not tested on the DNA. TRBV21-1 counts as a pseudogene. The sequencing here drew on CD4+ or CD8+ T cells sorted from blood, taken in a trial of the OX40 agonist ivuxolimab. The origin of this receptor is an adult with an advanced solid tumor such as melanoma, head and neck, liver or kidney cancer. The CDR3: CASRTPTGAAADKKPQETQYF. CDR3 bases: TGTGCCAGCAGAACCCCGACAGGGGCGGCGGCAGACAAGAAACCTCAAGAGACCCAGTACTTC.